This T cell receptor (beta chain) was retrieved from a study of cytomegalovirus exposure and HLA in healthy donors. Broader study findings: An analysis that was carried out later associated 16,951 TCR beta sequences with HLA alleles at 0.05 false discovery rate. Researchers reported in a later analysis that a missense DCLRE1C variant was tied to TCR beta V- and J-gene trimming.

The germline V gene encodes CDR1 SEHNR and CDR2 FQNEAQ (reference sequence). This CDR3 is built from 14 residues. V lost 6 bases and J lost 4, with 15 bases in between. PCR was performed using 60 Vbeta and 13 Jbeta primers. As processed by the authors: Unique TCR beta chains totaled roughly 80 million in a later count, with 8.5 million to 12 million of them shared. This table comes from immunoSEQ multiplex PCR, and its TCRdb copy is limited to in-frame clones, with some not included. Clone size and the V and J calls come from that table; the DNA yielded D and trimming. The sample contains 85,000 to 120,000 clones, 70% to 75% of which appear only once. Regarding this clone: What it recognizes is unknown.

The TCR was taken from a female donor in good health and CMV-seronegative. The sequenced material came from PBMCs. This chain connects TRBV7-9 to TRBJ2-5; TRBD2 is a possible D gene (5 bases). The CDR3 DNA reads TGTGCCAGCAGTCTGGAGGCAAGGCGAGAGACCCAGTACTTC. Encoded protein: CASSLEARRETQYF. Using reference TRBV7-9 and TRBJ2-5 for the parts outside the CDR3, the full variable domain is DTGVSQNPRHKITKRGQNVTFRCDPISEHNRLYWYRQTLGQGPEFLTYFQNEAQLEKSRLLSDRFSAERPKGSFSTLEIQRTEQGDSAMYLCASSLEARRETQYFGPGTRLLVL.